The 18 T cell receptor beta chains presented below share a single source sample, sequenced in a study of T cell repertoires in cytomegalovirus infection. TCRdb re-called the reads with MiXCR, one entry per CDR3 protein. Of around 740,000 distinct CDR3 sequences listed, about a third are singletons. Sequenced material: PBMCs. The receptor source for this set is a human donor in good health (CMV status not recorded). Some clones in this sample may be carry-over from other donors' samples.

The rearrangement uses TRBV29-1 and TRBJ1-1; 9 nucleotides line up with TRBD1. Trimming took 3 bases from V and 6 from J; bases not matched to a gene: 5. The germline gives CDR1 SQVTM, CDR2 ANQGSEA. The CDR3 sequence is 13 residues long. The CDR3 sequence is CSVEDRGTAEAFF. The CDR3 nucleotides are TGCAGCGTTGAGGACAGGGGCACTGCTGAAGCTTTCTTT.

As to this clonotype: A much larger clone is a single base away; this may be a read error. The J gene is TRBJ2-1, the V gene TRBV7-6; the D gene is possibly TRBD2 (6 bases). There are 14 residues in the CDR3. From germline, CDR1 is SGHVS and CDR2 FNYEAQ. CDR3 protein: CASSLVGLNNEQLF. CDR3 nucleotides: TGTGCCAGCAGCTTGGTGGGACTCAACAATGAGCAGTTATTC.

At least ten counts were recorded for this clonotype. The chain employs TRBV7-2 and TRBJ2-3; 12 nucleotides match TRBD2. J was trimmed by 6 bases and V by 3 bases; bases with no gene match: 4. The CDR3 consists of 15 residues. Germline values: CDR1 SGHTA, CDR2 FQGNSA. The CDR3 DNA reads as TGTGCCAGCAGCTTGAGACTAGCGGGAGCGGATACGCAGTATTTT. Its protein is CASSLRLAGADTQYF.

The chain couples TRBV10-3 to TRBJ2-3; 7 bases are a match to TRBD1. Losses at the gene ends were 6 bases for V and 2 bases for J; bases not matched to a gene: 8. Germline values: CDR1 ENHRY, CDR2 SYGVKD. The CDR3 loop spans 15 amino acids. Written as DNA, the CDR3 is TGTGCCATCAGGCGAGACAGGGACCACACAGATACGCAGTATTTT. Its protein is CAIRRDRDHTDTQYF.

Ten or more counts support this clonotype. CDR3 amino acids: CASSFGNTGELFF. The CDR3 nucleotides are TGTGCCAGCAGTTTCGGTAACACCGGGGAGCTGTTTTTT. The V call is TRBV2, the J call TRBJ2-2; D unresolved. V was trimmed by 5 bases and J by 2 bases, leaving 6 bases between them. Germline CDR1 SNHLY, CDR2 FYNNEI. CDR3 length: 13 residues.

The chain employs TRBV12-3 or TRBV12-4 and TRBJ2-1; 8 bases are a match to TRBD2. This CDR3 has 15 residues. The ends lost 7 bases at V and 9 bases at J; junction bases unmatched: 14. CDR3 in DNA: TGTGCCAGCATTTTTACTAGCGGTAGGGTTAGTGAGCAGTTCTTC. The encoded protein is CASIFTSGRVSEQFF.

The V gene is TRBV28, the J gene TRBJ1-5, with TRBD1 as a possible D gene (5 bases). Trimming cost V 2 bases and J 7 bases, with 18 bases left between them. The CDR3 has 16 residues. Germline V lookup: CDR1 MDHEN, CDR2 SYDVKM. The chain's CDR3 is CASSLRGQGDQQPQHF. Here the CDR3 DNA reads TGTGCCAGCAGTTTAAGGGGCCAAGGGGACCAGCAGCCCCAGCATTTT.

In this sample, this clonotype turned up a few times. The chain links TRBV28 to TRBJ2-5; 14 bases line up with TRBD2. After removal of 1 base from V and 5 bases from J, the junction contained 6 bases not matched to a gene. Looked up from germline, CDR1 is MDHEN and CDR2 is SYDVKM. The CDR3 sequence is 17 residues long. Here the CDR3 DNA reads TGTGCCAGCAGTTTATACCCGACTAGCGGGAGGGATGAGACCCAGTACTTC. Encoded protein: CASSLYPTSGRDETQYF.

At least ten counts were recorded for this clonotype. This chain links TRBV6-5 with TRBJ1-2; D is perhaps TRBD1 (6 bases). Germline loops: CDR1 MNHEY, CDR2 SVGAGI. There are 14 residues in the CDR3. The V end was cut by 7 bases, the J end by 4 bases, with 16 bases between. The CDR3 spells CASTRGTGTYGYTF. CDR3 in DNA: TGTGCCAGCACCCGGGGAACAGGGACCTATGGCTACACCTTC.

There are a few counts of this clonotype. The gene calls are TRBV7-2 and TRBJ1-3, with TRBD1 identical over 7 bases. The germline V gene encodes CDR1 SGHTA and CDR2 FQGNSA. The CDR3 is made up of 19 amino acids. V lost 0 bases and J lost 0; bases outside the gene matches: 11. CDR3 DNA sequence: TGTGCCAGCAGCTTAGCCCATACAGGGGCAATCCTCTCTGGAAACACCATATATTTT. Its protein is CASSLAHTGAILSGNTIYF.

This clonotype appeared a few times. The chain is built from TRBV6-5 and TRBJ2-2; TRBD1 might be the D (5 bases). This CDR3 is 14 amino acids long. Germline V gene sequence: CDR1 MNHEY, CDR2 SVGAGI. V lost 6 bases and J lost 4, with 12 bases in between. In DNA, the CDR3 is TGTGCCAGCAGCGAGCGACAGATCACCGGGGAGCTGTTTTTT. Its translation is CASSERQITGELFF.

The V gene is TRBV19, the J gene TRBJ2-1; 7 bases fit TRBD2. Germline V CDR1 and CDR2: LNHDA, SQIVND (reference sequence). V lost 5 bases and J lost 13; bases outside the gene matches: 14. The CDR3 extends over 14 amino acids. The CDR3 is CASSLTTSLGPQFF. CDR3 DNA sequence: TGTGCCAGTAGTCTGACGACTAGCTTGGGACCCCAGTTCTTC.

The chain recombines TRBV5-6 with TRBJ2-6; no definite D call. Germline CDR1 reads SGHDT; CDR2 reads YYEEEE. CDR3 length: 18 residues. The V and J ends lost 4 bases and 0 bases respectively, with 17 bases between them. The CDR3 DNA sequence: TGTGCCAGCAGCGTGGTGGTCAGTTTATACTCTGGGGCCAACGTCCTGACTTTC. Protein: CASSVVVSLYSGANVLTF. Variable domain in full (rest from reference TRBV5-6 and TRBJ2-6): DAGVTQSPTHLIKTRGQQVTLRCSPKSGHDTVSWYQQALGQGPQFIFQYYEEEERQRGNFPDRFSGHQFPNYSSELNVNALLLGDSALYLCASSVVVSLYSGANVLTFGAGSRLTVL.

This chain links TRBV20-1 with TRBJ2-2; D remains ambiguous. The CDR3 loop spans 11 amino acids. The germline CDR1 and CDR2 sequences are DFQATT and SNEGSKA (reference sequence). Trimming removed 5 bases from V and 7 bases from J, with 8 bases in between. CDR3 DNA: TGCAGTGCTCATCGACTCGGGGAGCTGTTTTTT. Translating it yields CSAHRLGELFF.

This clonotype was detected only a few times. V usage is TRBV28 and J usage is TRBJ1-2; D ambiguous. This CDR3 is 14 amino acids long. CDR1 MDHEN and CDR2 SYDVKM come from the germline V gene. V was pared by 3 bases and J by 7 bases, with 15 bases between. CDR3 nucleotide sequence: TGTGCCAGCAGTTTCCGTCCGCGCCGGGGTGGCTACACCTTC. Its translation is CASSFRPRRGGYTF.

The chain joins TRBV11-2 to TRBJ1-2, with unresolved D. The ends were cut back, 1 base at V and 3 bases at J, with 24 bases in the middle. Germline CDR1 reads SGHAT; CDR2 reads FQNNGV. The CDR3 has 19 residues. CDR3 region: CASSLAHSGISQDHYGYTF. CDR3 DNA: TGTGCCAGCAGCTTAGCCCATTCTGGCATCTCCCAGGATCACTATGGCTACACCTTC.

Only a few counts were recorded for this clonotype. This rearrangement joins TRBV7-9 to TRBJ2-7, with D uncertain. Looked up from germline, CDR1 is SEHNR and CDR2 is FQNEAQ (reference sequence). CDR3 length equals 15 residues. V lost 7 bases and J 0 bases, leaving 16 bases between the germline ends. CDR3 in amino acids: CASTLTGVSSYEQYF. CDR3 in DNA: TGTGCCAGCACCTTGACGGGCGTAAGCTCCTACGAGCAGTACTTC.

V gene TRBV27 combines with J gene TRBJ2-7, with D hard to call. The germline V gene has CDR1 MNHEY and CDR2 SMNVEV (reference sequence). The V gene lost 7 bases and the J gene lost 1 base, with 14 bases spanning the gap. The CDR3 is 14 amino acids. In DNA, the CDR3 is TGTGCCAGCACCAACTCCCGGTTTTCCTACGAGCAGTACTTC. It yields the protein CASTNSRFSYEQYF.